The 32 T cell receptor beta chains in this list originate from one sample, sequenced in a study of T cell repertoires in cytomegalovirus infection. MiXCR was run by TCRdb on the reads, yielding one entry per CDR3 protein. The sample lists some 350,000 distinct CDR3 sequences; around a third were seen once. The antigens for these receptors are not known. This specimen consisted of cultured PBMCs, obtained from culture after CMV antigen stimulation. These receptors were collected from a human donor in good health (CMV status not recorded). Some clones in this sample may be carry-over from other donors' samples.

V gene TRBV6-1 combines with J gene TRBJ1-1; 9 bases align to TRBD1. Germline loops: CDR1 MNHNS, CDR2 SASEGT. The CDR3 runs 15 residues. With 2 bases clipped from V and 6 bases from J, the junction kept 7 bases outside the gene matches. CDR3 in DNA: TGTGCCAGCAGTGAACTACAGGGGGCTAATGCTGAAGCTTTCTTT. It is translated as CASSELQGANAEAFF.

The V and J genes are TRBV20-1 and TRBJ2-5, with 9 bases fitting TRBD2. Germline CDR1 and CDR2: DFQATT and SNEGSKA (reference sequence). Trimming removed 3 bases from V and 2 bases from J; junction bases left unmatched: 7. The CDR3 is made up of 15 amino acids. CDR3 nucleotide sequence: TGCAGTGCTAGCGGGCTAGCGGGGCCGCAAGAGACCCAGTACTTC. Translation: CSASGLAGPQETQYF.

The rearrangement uses TRBV11-2 and TRBJ2-5; D tentatively reads TRBD1 or TRBD2 (5 bases each). The CDR3 runs 14 residues. The germline V gene has CDR1 SGHAT and CDR2 FQNNGV. The V and J ends lost 8 bases and 0 bases respectively, with 13 bases between them. The CDR3 region is CASERGGYQETQYF. CDR3 DNA sequence: TGTGCCAGCGAACGGGGCGGGTACCAAGAGACCCAGTACTTC.

This clonotype appeared many times. The chain couples TRBV19 to TRBJ1-1; 8 nucleotides match TRBD1. Germline loops: CDR1 LNHDA, CDR2 SQIVND (reference sequence). Germline trimming cut 1 base from V and 4 bases from J; bases unmatched to any gene: 5. The CDR3 spans 15 residues. The CDR3 DNA is TGTGCCAGTAGTATAGGGACAGGGAGTTCCACTGAAGCTTTCTTT. Its protein is CASSIGTGSSTEAFF.

This clonotype appeared a few times. The chain links TRBV28 to TRBJ2-7, with unresolved D. V dropped 5 bases and J dropped 0 bases, with 8 bases sitting between them. Germline V gene sequence: CDR1 MDHEN, CDR2 SYDVKM. The CDR3 runs 13 residues. The chain's CDR3 is CASSLQLSYEQYF. CDR3 DNA: TGTGCCAGCAGTCTCCAGCTCTCCTACGAGCAGTACTTC.

This clonotype has just a few counts. J is TRBJ2-1 and V is TRBV20-1; 12 nucleotides align to TRBD2. CDR3 length: 16 residues. Germline V gene lookup returns CDR1 DFQATT and CDR2 SNEGSKA (reference sequence). V shed 1 base and J 7 bases; nucleotides not matched to a gene: 8. CDR3: CSARGPVTSGRNEQFF. In nucleotides, the CDR3 is TGCAGTGCTAGAGGACCTGTGACTAGCGGGAGAAATGAGCAGTTCTTC.

This clonotype was recorded at least ten times. CDR3 protein: CASSQQEGLNTEAFF. In nucleotides, the CDR3 is TGTGCCAGCAGCCAACAGGAGGGACTGAACACTGAAGCTTTCTTT. The genes are TRBV7-2 and TRBJ1-1, with a tentative D call TRBD1 (5 bases). The ends were cut back, 5 bases at V and 0 bases at J, with 13 bases in the middle. CDR3 size: 15 residues. Per germline, CDR1 SGHTA and CDR2 FQGNSA.

This clonotype was counted between two and nine times. The chain carries TRBV6-1 and TRBJ2-7, with D perhaps TRBD1 or TRBD2 (5 bases each). Trimming pared 8 bases from V and 0 bases from J, leaving 17 bases between. Germline CDR1 MNHNS, CDR2 SASEGT. The CDR3 has 15 residues. The CDR3 region is CASYQVPGSSYEQYF. As DNA, the CDR3 is TGTGCCAGCTACCAAGTTCCAGGGAGCTCCTACGAGCAGTACTTC.

The gene calls are TRBV20-1 and TRBJ2-3; D perhaps matches TRBD1 (6 bases). Trimming stripped 5 bases from V and 4 bases from J, with 16 bases between. The CDR3 contains 14 residues. Per the germline V gene, CDR1 is DFQATT and CDR2 is SNEGSKA (reference sequence). The CDR3 here is CSAWRPDRPDTQYF. DNA for the CDR3: TGCAGTGCTTGGCGGCCAGACAGGCCAGATACGCAGTATTTT.

The chain carries TRBV4-1 and TRBJ2-7, with TRBD1 as a possible D gene (5 bases). The germline V gene has CDR1 MGHRA and CDR2 YSYEKL. The CDR3 extends over 15 amino acids. V gave up 2 bases and J gave up 4 bases, with 15 bases separating them. CDR3 residues: CASSQNAGLLYEQYF. DNA of the CDR3: TGCGCCAGCAGCCAAAACGCAGGGCTATTATACGAGCAGTACTTC.

The DNA for the CDR3 is TGCAGTGCCTTGTGGCCTAGCACAGATACGCAGTATTTT. Its protein is CSALWPSTDTQYF. The gene calls are TRBV20-1 and TRBJ2-3; D gene ambiguous. Trimming pared 6 bases from V and 0 bases from J, leaving 10 bases between. This CDR3 is built from 13 residues. Per germline, CDR1 DFQATT and CDR2 SNEGSKA (reference sequence).

The CDR3: CSVEAHRKETQYF. CDR3 DNA: TGCAGCGTTGAAGCCCACAGAAAAGAGACCCAGTACTTC. V usage is TRBV29-1 and J usage is TRBJ2-5; D is ambiguous. Germline V gene sequence: CDR1 SQVTM, CDR2 ANQGSEA. Trimming took off 1 base at V and 3 bases at J, with 9 bases between the two ends. There are 13 residues in the CDR3.

This clonotype occurred a few times. This sequence joins TRBV12-3 or TRBV12-4 and TRBJ2-5; 9 nucleotides agree with TRBD2. This CDR3 is 13 amino acids long. V trimming: 10 bases; J trimming: 5 bases; junction bases outside the gene matches: 8. The CDR3 DNA sequence: TGTGCCACCTCTTTAGCGGGGGTGGAGACCCAGTACTTC. It yields the protein CATSLAGVETQYF.

This clonotype has a count of ten or more. This chain links TRBV19 with TRBJ1-2; D uncertain. CDR1 and CDR2 from the germline V gene are LNHDA and SQIVND (reference sequence). This CDR3 contains 13 residues. Trimming removed 3 bases at V and 5 bases at J, with 10 bases between. The CDR3 nucleotides read TGTGCCAGTAGTATTGCAGGCATGTATGGCTACACCTTC. This encodes CASSIAGMYGYTF.

The chain carries TRBV28 and TRBJ1-2, with D unclear. V lost 4 bases to trimming and J lost 6 bases, with 18 bases between them. The germline V gene encodes CDR1 MDHEN and CDR2 SYDVKM. This CDR3 spans 15 amino acids. The CDR3 spells CASSSAGGLMDGYTF. Written as DNA, the CDR3 is TGTGCCAGCAGTTCCGCTGGAGGGCTCATGGATGGCTACACCTTC.

This clonotype was recorded a few times. The chain couples TRBV7-2 to TRBJ2-1; no clear D gene. Trimming stripped 6 bases from V and 4 bases from J, with 10 bases between. From germline, CDR1 is SGHTA and CDR2 FQGNSA. The CDR3 covers 13 residues. CDR3 nucleotides: TGTGCCAGCAGGGCGATGGGGTACAATGAGCAGTTCTTC. Protein sequence: CASRAMGYNEQFF.

The rearrangement links TRBV4-1 to TRBJ1-5; a possible D gene is TRBD1 (5 bases). Looked up from germline, CDR1 is MGHRA and CDR2 is YSYEKL. With 1 base removed from V and 5 bases from J, the gap between germline ends came to 9 bases. This CDR3 is built from 14 residues. CDR3 residues: CASSQGFRDQPQHF. In nucleotides, the CDR3 is TGCGCCAGCAGCCAAGGTTTCAGGGATCAGCCCCAGCATTTT.

The chain employs TRBV20-1 and TRBJ1-2; D call uncertain. The length of the CDR3 is 12 residues. The germline V gene has CDR1 DFQATT and CDR2 SNEGSKA (reference sequence). The germline V and J ends were trimmed by 4 bases and 4 bases, with 10 bases remaining between them. This CDR3 is CSATGPGYGYTF. Here the CDR3 DNA reads TGCAGTGCTACCGGACCTGGCTATGGCTACACCTTC.

This clonotype appeared a few times. The chain links TRBV7-2 to TRBJ2-1; 9 positions agree with TRBD2. With V trimmed by 5 bases and J by 13 bases, 6 bases remained unmatched. Germline V gives CDR1 SGHTA, CDR2 FQGNSA. The CDR3 runs 12 residues. In nucleotides, the CDR3 is TGTGCCAGCAGCCACGGGACTAGCCATCAGTTCTTC. Protein product: CASSHGTSHQFF.

The chain links TRBV4-1 to TRBJ1-2; D is ambiguous. CDR3 length equals 13 residues. CDR1 and CDR2 (germline): MGHRA, YSYEKL. V was pared by 2 bases and J by 3 bases, with 7 bases between. The CDR3 sequence: CASSQRPDYGYTF. The CDR3 DNA reads as TGCGCCAGCAGCCAAAGGCCGGACTATGGCTACACCTTC.

The rearrangement uses TRBV4-1 and TRBJ1-1, with 8 bases that match TRBD1. The CDR3 has 16 residues. Germline CDR1 reads MGHRA; CDR2 reads YSYEKL. V lost 0 bases and J lost 6; bases outside the gene matches: 9. This CDR3 is CASSQDHRGLVAEAFF. The CDR3 DNA reads TGCGCCAGCAGCCAAGATCACAGGGGGTTGGTCGCTGAAGCTTTCTTT.

The V and J genes are TRBV10-3 and TRBJ1-1, with D uncertain. The CDR3 has 13 amino acids. Per germline, CDR1 ENHRY and CDR2 SYGVKD. Trimming cost V 6 bases and J 2 bases, with 10 bases left between them. The CDR3 bases are TGTGCCATCAGGATGCAGAGAAACACTGAAGCTTTCTTT. It codes for CAIRMQRNTEAFF.

This rearrangement joins TRBV11-3 to TRBJ2-3; 12 bases are shared with TRBD2. This CDR3 spans 16 amino acids. Germline V CDR1 and CDR2: SGHNT, YENEEA. V lost 4 bases, J lost 4 bases, and 6 bases stayed unmatched. CDR3 sequence (DNA): TGTGCCAGCAGCTCAGCTAGCGGGAGGGCCCCAGATACGCAGTATTTT. Its protein is CASSSASGRAPDTQYF.

J is TRBJ1-2 and V is TRBV20-1; 7 bases align to TRBD1. There are 15 residues in the CDR3. After removal of 4 bases from V and 0 bases from J, the junction contained 8 bases not matched to a gene. Germline loops: CDR1 DFQATT, CDR2 SNEGSKA (reference sequence). Here the CDR3 DNA reads TGCAGTGCTAACCTGGACAGGCGAGCTAACTATGGCTACACCTTC. Translated, it gives CSANLDRRANYGYTF.

This clonotype was observed a handful of times. The V call is TRBV4-3, the J call TRBJ2-3, with a weak D call TRBD2 (5 bases). Trimming pared 1 base from V and 7 bases from J, leaving 9 bases between. The CDR3 length is 13 residues. Germline V lookup: CDR1 LGHNA, CDR2 YSLEER. The CDR3 protein is CASSQGSGNTQYF. CDR3 nucleotides: TGCGCCAGCAGCCAAGGGTCCGGGAATACGCAGTATTTT.

The chain links TRBV6-1 to TRBJ2-1, with D maybe TRBD2 (6 bases). This CDR3 contains 14 residues. The V and J ends lost 6 bases and 4 bases respectively, with 13 bases between them. Per the germline V gene, CDR1 is MNHNS and CDR2 is SASEGT. Here the CDR3 reads CASRSAGPYNEQFF. The CDR3 region has the DNA TGTGCCAGCAGGTCGGCGGGGCCGTACAATGAGCAGTTCTTC.

Only a few counts were recorded for this clonotype. The chain uses TRBV7-2 and TRBJ2-7; a weak D match, TRBD1 (6 bases). Trimming removed 1 base at V and 5 bases at J, with 15 bases between. The CDR3 consists of 15 residues. Looked up from germline, CDR1 is SGHTA and CDR2 is FQGNSA. CDR3 sequence (DNA): TGTGCCAGCAGCTTAGTTTGGACAGCGAACAACGAGCAGTACTTC. This translates into CASSLVWTANNEQYF. The variable domain in full, completed from reference TRBV7-2 and TRBJ2-7, reads GAGVSQSPSNKVTEKGKDVELRCDPISGHTALYWYRQSLGQGLEFLIYFQGNSAPDKSGLPSDRFSAERTGGSVSTLTIQRTQQEDSAVYLCASSLVWTANNEQYFGPGTRLTVT.

The chain joins TRBV7-9 to TRBJ1-5, with a tentative D call TRBD1 (6 bases). Germline-derived CDR1 and CDR2 are SEHNR and FQNEAQ (reference sequence). The CDR3 length is 15 residues. V lost 5 bases and J 1 base, leaving 12 bases between the germline ends. CDR3 nucleotides: TGTGCCAGCAGCGGAGGGGGTTCGAGCAATCAGCCCCAGCATTTT. Amino acids: CASSGGGSSNQPQHF.

J is TRBJ2-1 and V is TRBV19, with 10 bases fitting TRBD2. The CDR3 has 17 amino acids. Losses at the gene ends were 3 bases for V and 7 bases for J; bases not matched to a gene: 12. Germline lookup yields CDR1 LNHDA and CDR2 SQIVND (reference sequence). CDR3 amino acids: CASSIRKREGLRNEQFF. CDR3 DNA sequence: TGTGCCAGTAGTATTCGCAAGCGGGAGGGCCTTCGGAATGAGCAGTTCTTC.

This clonotype appeared a few times. The genes are TRBV7-2 and TRBJ1-4, with 9 bases lining up with TRBD1. The trim removed 5 bases at V and 3 bases at J, leaving 13 bases unmatched. CDR3 length: 18 amino acids. Germline values: CDR1 SGHTA, CDR2 FQGNSA. The CDR3 spells CASSPRGQGIISNEKLFF. The CDR3 DNA reads as TGTGCCAGCAGCCCACGGGGACAGGGTATAATCTCTAATGAAAAACTGTTTTTT.

The rearrangement links TRBV7-2 to TRBJ1-1; D is undetermined. Trimming took 4 bases from V and 1 from J, leaving 7 bases between them. Germline lookup yields CDR1 SGHTA and CDR2 FQGNSA. The CDR3 is 13 amino acids. The CDR3: CASSWRGNTEAFF. CDR3 DNA: TGTGCCAGCAGCTGGAGAGGGAACACTGAAGCTTTCTTT.

In its sample, this clonotype was seen many times. The chain combines TRBV7-2 with TRBJ2-1, with 9 bases matching TRBD2. The V gene's germline CDR1 is SGHTA and CDR2 FQGNSA. V lost 5 bases, J lost 0 bases, and 2 bases stayed unmatched. The CDR3 length is 15 residues. In nucleotides, the CDR3 is TGTGCCAGCAGCGGTAGCGGGAGCTCCTACAATGAGCAGTTCTTC. Amino acid sequence: CASSGSGSSYNEQFF.